The T cell receptor (beta chain) under discussion was sequenced for a study of shared clonotypes between healthy human individuals. TCRdb's copy holds only in-frame clones and misses some; the assay was immunoSEQ multiplex PCR. The repertoire holds fewer than 3 million clones, with roughly 92% as singletons. Trimming took off 4 bases at V and 10 bases at J, with 13 bases between the two ends. This CDR3 has 12 residues. Germline assignment: CDR1 MGHDK and CDR2 SYGVNS. Broader study findings: Sharing across four donors was highest in naive CD4 (around 5%) and lowest in memory CD8 (roughly 0.4%).

This clone has a single count. Its cognate antigen is unknown. The V call is TRBV25-1, the J call TRBJ1-2, with a tentative D call TRBD1 (6 bases). Sequencing was done on a sample of naive CD4+ T cells from PBMCs. Subset noted: CD45RA+ positively selected. This receptor was obtained from a man aged 18 to 30 in good health. Some clones in this sample may be carry-over from other donors' samples. The CDR3, as DNA: TGTGCCAGCAGTGGGGCAGGGGCCCTCTACACCTTC. Translated, it gives CASSGAGALYTF.